A single sample gave rise to the 21 T cell receptor beta chains below, sequenced in a study of blood T cells in healthy people across ages. A second PCR, run for roughly 7 to 11 cycles, used a sample-barcoded 5' primer plus a J-beta primer mix. TCRdb ran MiXCR on the 5' RACE reads and lists one entry per CDR3 protein. The sample lists roughly 730,000 distinct CDR3 sequences; 56% were seen once. The sequencing input was blood. These receptors were taken from a man aged 35 to 55 in good health.

This clonotype was found a few times. The CDR3 DNA is TGCAGTGCCAGGGACAGGGGATATGGCTACACCTTC. Protein sequence: CSARDRGYGYTF. The J gene is TRBJ1-2, the V gene TRBV20-1; 10 bases line up with TRBD1. J was trimmed by 5 bases and V by 6 bases; bases with no gene match: 3. Germline values: CDR1 DFQATT, CDR2 SNEGSKA (reference sequence). The CDR3 spans 12 residues.

Only one count was recorded for this clonotype. The CDR3 DNA sequence: TGTGCCAGCAGTTCAAGACAGGTTGGATACAATGAGCAGTTCTTC. Its protein is CASSSRQVGYNEQFF. The V gene is TRBV6-5, the J gene TRBJ2-1, with a tentative D call TRBD1 (6 bases). Deletions cut 4 bases from V and 4 bases from J, with 14 bases between. CDR1 MNHEY and CDR2 SVGAGI come from the germline V gene. This CDR3 comprises 15 residues.

This sequence joins TRBV7-2 and TRBJ1-2, with D perhaps TRBD1 (6 bases). V lost 4 bases and J 8 bases, leaving 26 bases between the germline ends. CDR3 length: 17 amino acids. Germline V CDR1 and CDR2: SGHTA, FQGNSA. The chain's CDR3 is CASSSEIQGFVGGGYTF. Written as DNA, the CDR3 is TGTGCCAGCAGCTCCGAAATACAGGGTTTCGTTGGGGGCGGCTACACCTTC.

This CDR3 is CATSIGDTEAFF. The CDR3 DNA sequence: TGTGCCACCAGCATTGGTGACACTGAAGCTTTCTTT. This chain connects TRBV15 to TRBJ1-1; D is ambiguous. Germline V lookup: CDR1 LNHNV, CDR2 YYDKDF (reference sequence). The CDR3 is made up of 12 amino acids. V lost 4 bases and J 3 bases, leaving 6 bases between the germline ends.

This clonotype was observed a few times. The chain employs TRBV7-9 and TRBJ1-5, with D possibly being TRBD1 (5 bases). Germline V gives CDR1 SEHNR, CDR2 FQNEAQ (reference sequence). The CDR3 extends over 13 amino acids. Trimming took 3 bases from V and 7 from J, leaving 10 bases between them. The CDR3 DNA reads as TGTGCCAGCAGCTTCGACCAGGGCCAGCCCCAGCATTTT. Its protein is CASSFDQGQPQHF. Full variable domain (missing parts from reference TRBV7-9 and TRBJ1-5): DTGVSQNPRHKITKRGQNVTFRCDPISEHNRLYWYRQTLGQGPEFLTYFQNEAQLEKSRLLSDRFSAERPKGSFSTLEIQRTEQGDSAMYLCASSFDQGQPQHFGDGTRLSIL.

This clonotype was detected once. V gene TRBV13 combines with J gene TRBJ1-1, with D maybe TRBD1 (5 bases). Trimming removed 5 bases at V and 6 bases at J, with 16 bases between. The V gene's germline CDR1 is PRHDT and CDR2 FYEKMQ (reference sequence). This CDR3 is built from 14 residues. For the CDR3, the DNA is TGTGCCAGCAGCACCTCCGGGACGCGGGCTGAAGCTTTCTTT. Translated, it gives CASSTSGTRAEAFF.

The chain carries TRBV29-1 and TRBJ2-7; 13 bases are a match to TRBD2. The germline V gene encodes CDR1 SQVTM and CDR2 ANQGSEA. This CDR3 is built from 13 residues. The J segment lost 5 bases and the V segment lost 6 bases, leaving 4 bases of the junction unmatched. The CDR3 DNA reads TGCAGCGTCCGGACTAGCGGGAGTCACGAGCAGTACTTC. Translation gives CSVRTSGSHEQYF.

This clonotype was seen a single time. The rearrangement uses TRBV12-3 or TRBV12-4 and TRBJ1-2; D possibly corresponds to TRBD1 (6 bases). The V end was cut by 1 base, the J end by 3 bases, with 12 bases between. The CDR3 runs to 15 residues. CDR3 sequence: CASSLDPGQHYGYTF. CDR3 nucleotides: TGTGCCAGCAGTTTAGATCCGGGACAACACTATGGCTACACCTTC.

This clonotype was picked up a small number of times. This chain joins TRBV29-1 and TRBJ2-1; D may be TRBD1 or TRBD2 (6 bases each). This CDR3 has 13 amino acids. V shed 3 bases and J shed 7 bases, with 13 bases lying between them. Germline V gives CDR1 SQVTM, CDR2 ANQGSEA. The CDR3 protein is CSVESGAGNEQFF. The CDR3 coding sequence is TGCAGCGTTGAGTCAGGGGCGGGGAATGAGCAGTTCTTC.

This clonotype turned up a few times. In DNA, the CDR3 is TGCGCCAGCAGCCTGGGGTTCTCCTACAATGAGCAGTACTTC. Translated, it gives CASSLGFSYNEQYF. The chain carries TRBV4-3 and TRBJ2-1, with D unclear. The DNA end is a closer match to TRBJ2-7, so the J assignment may be wrong. Germline V gene lookup returns CDR1 LGHNA and CDR2 YSLEER. This CDR3 has 14 amino acids.

Only a few counts were recorded for this clonotype. The chain recombines TRBV4-3 with TRBJ2-1; unclear D gene. Trimming left V 0 bases short and J 0 bases short, with 6 bases between. Germline assignment: CDR1 LGHNA and CDR2 YSLEER. CDR3 size: 15 residues. The CDR3 reads CASSQDQDSYNEQFF. The CDR3 DNA follows: TGCGCCAGCAGCCAAGATCAGGACTCCTACAATGAGCAGTTCTTC.

In the case of this clonotype: At one end the junction does not follow the germline gene, possibly because of a read error. The rearrangement links TRBV6-5 to TRBJ2-2; D might be TRBD2 (6 bases). This CDR3 spans 14 amino acids. CDR1 is MNHEY and CDR2 is SVGAGI in the germline V gene. The CDR3 spells CASRGIPNTGGLFF. The CDR3 nucleotides read TGTGCCAGCAGGGGAATACCGAACACCGGGGGGCTGTTTTTT.

This clonotype was counted only a few times. V gene TRBV3-1 combines with J gene TRBJ2-5; D remains unclear. V lost 0 bases, J lost 1 base, and 6 bases lay in between. Per the germline V gene, CDR1 is LGHDT and CDR2 is YNNKEL (reference sequence). The CDR3 length is 14 residues. CDR3 in amino acids: CASSQDLGQETQYF. DNA of the CDR3: TGTGCCAGCAGCCAAGATCTCGGCCAAGAGACCCAGTACTTC.

V gene TRBV3-1 combines with J gene TRBJ2-7; no firm D call. Germline CDR1 LGHDT, CDR2 YNNKEL (reference sequence). Trimming shortened V by 0 bases and J by 7 bases, and 10 bases separated the two germline ends. The CDR3 runs to 13 residues. The CDR3 coding sequence is TGTGCCAGCAGCCAAGATTATGATGATGAGCAGTACTTC. It is translated as CASSQDYDDEQYF.

This chain uses TRBV29-1 with TRBJ1-2; D ambiguous. Trimming left V 2 bases short and J 2 bases short, with 9 bases between. The germline CDR1 and CDR2 sequences are SQVTM and ANQGSEA. This CDR3 is 13 amino acids long. CDR3 nucleotide sequence: TGCAGCGTTGAATTAGTCAGAAACTATGGCTACACCTTC. Protein product: CSVELVRNYGYTF.

The chain is built from TRBV6-1 and TRBJ2-4; 7 positions match TRBD1. Looked up from germline, CDR1 is MNHNS and CDR2 is SASEGT. The V gene end was trimmed by 7 bases and the J gene end by 6 bases; junction bases not matched to a gene: 6. The CDR3 is made up of 13 amino acids. CDR3 residues: CASILGQTNIQYF. CDR3 DNA sequence: TGTGCCAGCATATTGGGACAGACAAACATTCAGTACTTC.

CDR3 bases: TGCGCCAGCAGCCAAGACGACAGCCCCCCTTATCAGCCCCAGCATTTT. Protein: CASSQDDSPPYQPQHF. V usage is TRBV4-1 and J usage is TRBJ1-5; weak D call: TRBD1 (5 bases). Germline-derived CDR1 and CDR2 are MGHRA and YSYEKL. The CDR3 spans 16 residues. The V gene lost 0 bases and the J gene lost 5 bases, with 14 bases spanning the gap.

The V call is TRBV6-5, the J call TRBJ2-1, with 7 bases fitting TRBD1. This CDR3 is built from 16 residues. CDR1 MNHEY and CDR2 SVGAGI come from the germline V gene. J lost 7 bases, V lost 8 bases, and 17 bases had no gene match. CDR3 nucleotide sequence: TGTGCCAGCGCAACTCGAGGGGGCCCACTTGGAAATGAGCAGTTCTTC. Amino acids: CASATRGGPLGNEQFF.

This clonotype has more than one count but fewer than ten. The V and J genes are TRBV29-1 and TRBJ2-3; 7 bases line up with TRBD1. There are 18 residues in the CDR3. After removal of 4 bases from V and 0 bases from J, the junction contained 16 bases not matched to a gene. CDR1 and CDR2 (germline): SQVTM, ANQGSEA. CDR3 region: CSVVGEIGTEYSTDTQYF. The CDR3 DNA reads TGCAGCGTTGTTGGAGAAATAGGGACAGAATATAGCACAGATACGCAGTATTTT.

J is TRBJ2-5 and V is TRBV7-9; weak D call: TRBD2 (5 bases). V was shortened by 3 bases and J by 4 bases, with 18 bases between the two germline ends. Germline CDR1 and CDR2: SEHNR and FQNEAQ (reference sequence). The CDR3 has 16 residues. The CDR3 nucleotides read TGTGCCAGCAGCTTCGAAGAAACAGAGGGCGGAGAGACCCAGTACTTC. Translating it yields CASSFEETEGGETQYF. Using reference TRBV7-9 and TRBJ2-5 for the parts outside the CDR3, the full variable domain is DTGVSQNPRHKITKRGQNVTFRCDPISEHNRLYWYRQTLGQGPEFLTYFQNEAQLEKSRLLSDRFSAERPKGSFSTLEIQRTEQGDSAMYLCASSFEETEGGETQYFGPGTRLLVL.

As for this clonotype: A read error may explain this, as a much larger clone is one base away. CDR3 sequence: CSARDLTSGRFYEQYF. The CDR3 region has the DNA TGCAGTGCTAGAGATTTGACTAGCGGGAGGTTCTACGAGCAGTACTTC. The chain couples TRBV20-1 to TRBJ2-5; TRBD2 matches at 13 bases. The DNA matches TRBJ2-7 better at its end, which makes the J call doubtful. CDR3 length: 16 amino acids. The V gene's germline CDR1 is DFQATT and CDR2 SNEGSKA (reference sequence).